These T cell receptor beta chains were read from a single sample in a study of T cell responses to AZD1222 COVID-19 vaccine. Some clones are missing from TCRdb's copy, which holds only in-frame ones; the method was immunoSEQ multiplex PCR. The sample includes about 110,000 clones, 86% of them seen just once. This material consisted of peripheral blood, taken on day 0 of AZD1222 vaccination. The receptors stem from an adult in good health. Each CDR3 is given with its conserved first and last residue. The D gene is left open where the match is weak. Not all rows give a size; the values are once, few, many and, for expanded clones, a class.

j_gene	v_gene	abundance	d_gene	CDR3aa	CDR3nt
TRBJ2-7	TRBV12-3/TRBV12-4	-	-	CASSGRGGGEQYF	TGTGCCAGCAGCGGTCGTGGGGGCGGTGAGCAGTACTTC
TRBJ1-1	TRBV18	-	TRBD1	CASSPPGQRYTEAFF	TGTGCCAGCTCACCTCCGGGACAGAGGTACACTGAAGCTTTCTTT
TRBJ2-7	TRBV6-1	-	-	CASSDRGEQYF	TGTGCCAGCAGTGACAGAGGCGAGCAGTACTTC
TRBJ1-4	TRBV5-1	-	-	CASSPGDSSNEKLFF	TGCGCCAGCAGCCCCGGGGACTCCTCCAATGAAAAACTGTTTTTT
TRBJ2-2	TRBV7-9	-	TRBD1	CASSRQGVTGELFF	TGTGCCAGCAGCAGACAGGGGGTGACCGGGGAGCTGTTTTTT
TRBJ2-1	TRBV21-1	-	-	CASSSYRDRVHNEQFF	TGTGCCAGCAGCAGTTACCGGGACAGGGTCCACAATGAGCAGTTCTTC
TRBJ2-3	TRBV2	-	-	CASSGTVTDTQYF	TGTGCCAGCAGTGGGACAGTTACAGATACGCAGTATTTT
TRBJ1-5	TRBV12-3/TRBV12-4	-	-	CASSSNDNQPQHF	TGTGCCAGCAGCTCGAACGACAATCAGCCCCAGCATTTT
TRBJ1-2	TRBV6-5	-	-	CASNPTVRVGYGYTF	TGTGCCAGCAACCCGACAGTTCGGGTCGGCTATGGCTACACCTTC
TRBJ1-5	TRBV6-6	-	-	CASSYSRDQPQHF	TGTGCCAGCAGTTACTCGCGGGATCAGCCCCAGCATTTT
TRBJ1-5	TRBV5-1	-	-	CASSLAGRDQPQHF	TGCGCCAGCAGCTTGGCCGGCAGGGATCAGCCCCAGCATTTT
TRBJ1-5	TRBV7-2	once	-	CASSLGQTSNQPQHF	TGTGCCAGCAGCTTAGGGCAGACTAGCAATCAGCCCCAGCATTTT
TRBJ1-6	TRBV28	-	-	CASNPGQATPLHF	TGTGCCAGCAACCCGGGACAAGCTACACCCCTCCACTTT
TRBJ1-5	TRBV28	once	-	CASSLGSNQPQHF	TGTGCCAGCAGTTTAGGGAGCAATCAGCCCCAGCATTTT
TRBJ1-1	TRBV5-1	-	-	CASTQATGRNTEAFF	TGCGCCAGCACCCAAGCGACAGGAAGGAACACTGAAGCTTTCTTT
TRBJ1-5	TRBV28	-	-	CASSSPGTLGNQPQHF	TGTGCCAGCAGTTCGCCGGGGACCCTTGGAAATCAGCCCCAGCATTTT
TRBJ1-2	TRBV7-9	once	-	CASSLTGPYTF	TGTGCCAGCAGCTTAACAGGGCCCTACACCTTC